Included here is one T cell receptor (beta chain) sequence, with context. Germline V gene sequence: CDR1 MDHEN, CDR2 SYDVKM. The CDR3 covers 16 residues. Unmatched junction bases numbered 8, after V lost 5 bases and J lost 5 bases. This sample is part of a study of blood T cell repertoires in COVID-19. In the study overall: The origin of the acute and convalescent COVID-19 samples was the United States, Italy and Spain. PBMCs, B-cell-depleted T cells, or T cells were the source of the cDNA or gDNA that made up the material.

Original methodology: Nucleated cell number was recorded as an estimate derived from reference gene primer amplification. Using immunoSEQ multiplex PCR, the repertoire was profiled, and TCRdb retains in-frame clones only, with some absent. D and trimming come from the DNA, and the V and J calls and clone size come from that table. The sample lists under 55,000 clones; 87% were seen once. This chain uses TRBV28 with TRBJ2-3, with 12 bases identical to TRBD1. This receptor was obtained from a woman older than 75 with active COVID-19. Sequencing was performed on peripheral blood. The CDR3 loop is CASSGPGQGARDTQYF. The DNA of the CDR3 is TGTGCCAGCAGTGGCCCGGGACAGGGGGCGAGAGATACGCAGTATTTT.